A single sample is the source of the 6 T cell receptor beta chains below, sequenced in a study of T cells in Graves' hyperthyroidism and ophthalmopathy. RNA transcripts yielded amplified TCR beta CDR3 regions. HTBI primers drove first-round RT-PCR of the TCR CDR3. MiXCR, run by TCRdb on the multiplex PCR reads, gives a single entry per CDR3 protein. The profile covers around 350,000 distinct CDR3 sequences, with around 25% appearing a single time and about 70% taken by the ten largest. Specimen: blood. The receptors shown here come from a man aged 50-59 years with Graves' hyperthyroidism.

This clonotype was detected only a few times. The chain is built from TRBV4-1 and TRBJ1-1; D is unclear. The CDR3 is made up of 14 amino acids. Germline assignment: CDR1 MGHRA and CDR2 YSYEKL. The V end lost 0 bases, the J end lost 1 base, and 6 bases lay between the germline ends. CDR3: CASSQDSGNTEAFF. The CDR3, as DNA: TGCGCCAGCAGCCAAGATTCAGGGAACACTGAAGCTTTCTTT.

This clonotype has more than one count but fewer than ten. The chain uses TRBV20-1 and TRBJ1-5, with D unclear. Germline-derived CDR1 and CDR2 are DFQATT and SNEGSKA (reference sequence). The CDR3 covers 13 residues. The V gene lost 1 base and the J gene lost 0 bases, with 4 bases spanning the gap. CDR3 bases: TGCAGTGCTAGAGGATCTAGCAATCAGCCCCAGCATTTT. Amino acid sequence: CSARGSSNQPQHF.

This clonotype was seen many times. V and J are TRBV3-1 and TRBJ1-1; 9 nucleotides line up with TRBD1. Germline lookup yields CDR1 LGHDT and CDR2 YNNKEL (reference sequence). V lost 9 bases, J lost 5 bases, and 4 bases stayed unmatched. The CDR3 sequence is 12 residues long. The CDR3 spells CASGQGTTEAFF. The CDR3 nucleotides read TGTGCCAGTGGACAGGGGACGACTGAAGCTTTCTTT.

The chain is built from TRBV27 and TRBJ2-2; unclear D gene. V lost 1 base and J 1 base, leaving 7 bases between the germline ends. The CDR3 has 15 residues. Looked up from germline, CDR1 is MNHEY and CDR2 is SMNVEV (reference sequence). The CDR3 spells CASSLLWENTGELFF. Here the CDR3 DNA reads TGTGCCAGCAGTTTATTGTGGGAGAACACCGGGGAGCTGTTTTTT.

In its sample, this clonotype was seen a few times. CDR3 sequence (DNA): TGCAGTGCTAGAGAGACAGTCCAGGGCACCGGGGAGCTGTTTTTT. Protein product: CSARETVQGTGELFF. The rearrangement uses TRBV20-1 and TRBJ2-2; maybe TRBD1 (5 bases). Germline V CDR1 and CDR2: DFQATT, SNEGSKA (reference sequence). The CDR3 sequence is 15 residues long. V was clipped by 0 bases and J by 4 bases, with 12 bases between them.

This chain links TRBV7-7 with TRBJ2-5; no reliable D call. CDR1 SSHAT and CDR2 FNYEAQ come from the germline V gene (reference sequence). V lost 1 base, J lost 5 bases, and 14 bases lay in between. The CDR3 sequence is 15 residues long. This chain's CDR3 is CASSLERPARETQYF. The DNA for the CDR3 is TGTGCCAGCAGCTTAGAGCGCCCCGCGCGGGAGACCCAGTACTTC.